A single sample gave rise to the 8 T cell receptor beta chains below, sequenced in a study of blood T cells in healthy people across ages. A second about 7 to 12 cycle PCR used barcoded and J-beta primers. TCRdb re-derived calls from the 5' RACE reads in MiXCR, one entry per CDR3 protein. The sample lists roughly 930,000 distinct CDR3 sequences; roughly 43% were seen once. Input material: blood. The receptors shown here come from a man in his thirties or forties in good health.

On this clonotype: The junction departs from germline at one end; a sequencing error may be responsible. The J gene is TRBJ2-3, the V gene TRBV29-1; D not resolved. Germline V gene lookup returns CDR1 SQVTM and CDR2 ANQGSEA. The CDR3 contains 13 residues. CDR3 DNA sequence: TGCAGCGTAGGCTCGACGGCCACAGATACGCAGTGTTTT. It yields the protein CSVGSTATDTQCF.

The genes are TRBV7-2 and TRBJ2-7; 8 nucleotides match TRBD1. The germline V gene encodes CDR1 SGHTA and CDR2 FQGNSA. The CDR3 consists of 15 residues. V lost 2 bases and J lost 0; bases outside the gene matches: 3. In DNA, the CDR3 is TGTGCCAGCAGCTTAACACAGGGGGTCTCCTACGAGCAGTACTTC. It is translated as CASSLTQGVSYEQYF.

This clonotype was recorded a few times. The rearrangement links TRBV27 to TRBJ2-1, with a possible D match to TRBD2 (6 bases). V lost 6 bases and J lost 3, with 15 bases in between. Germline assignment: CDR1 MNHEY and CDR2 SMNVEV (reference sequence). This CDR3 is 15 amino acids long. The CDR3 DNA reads TGTGCCAGCAGCGGGACTCTTTGGGGCTACAATGAGCAGTTCTTC. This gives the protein CASSGTLWGYNEQFF.

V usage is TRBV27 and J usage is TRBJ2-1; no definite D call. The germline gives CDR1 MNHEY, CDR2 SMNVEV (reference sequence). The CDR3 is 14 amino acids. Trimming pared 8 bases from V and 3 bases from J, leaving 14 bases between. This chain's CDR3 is CASGSGWLYNEQFF. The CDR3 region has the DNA TGTGCCAGCGGCTCCGGATGGCTCTACAATGAGCAGTTCTTC.

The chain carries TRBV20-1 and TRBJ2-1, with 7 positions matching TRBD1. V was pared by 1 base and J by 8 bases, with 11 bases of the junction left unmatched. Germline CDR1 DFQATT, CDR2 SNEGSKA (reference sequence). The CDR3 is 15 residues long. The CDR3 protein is CSARVDRVNSHEQFF. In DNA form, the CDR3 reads TGCAGTGCTAGAGTCGACAGGGTAAACAGCCATGAGCAGTTCTTC.

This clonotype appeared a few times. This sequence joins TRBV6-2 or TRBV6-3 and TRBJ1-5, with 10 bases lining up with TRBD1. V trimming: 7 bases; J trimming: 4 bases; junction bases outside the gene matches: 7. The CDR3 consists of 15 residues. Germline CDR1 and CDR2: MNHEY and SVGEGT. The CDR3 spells CASKPTGGGNQPQHF. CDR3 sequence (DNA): TGTGCCAGCAAACCGACAGGGGGCGGGAATCAGCCCCAGCATTTT.

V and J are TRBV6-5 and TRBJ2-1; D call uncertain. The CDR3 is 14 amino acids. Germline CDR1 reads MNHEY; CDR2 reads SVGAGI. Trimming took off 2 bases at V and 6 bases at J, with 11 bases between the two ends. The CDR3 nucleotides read TGTGCCAGCAGTTACGGGCAAACCCCCAATGAGCAGTTCTTC. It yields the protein CASSYGQTPNEQFF.

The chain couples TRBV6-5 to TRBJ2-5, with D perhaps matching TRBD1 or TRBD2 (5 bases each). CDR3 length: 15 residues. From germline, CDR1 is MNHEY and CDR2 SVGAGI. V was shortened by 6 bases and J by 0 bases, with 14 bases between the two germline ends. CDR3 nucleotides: TGTGCCAGCAGCGCGACCGGGGCTAACCAAGAGACCCAGTACTTC. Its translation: CASSATGANQETQYF.